A single sample is the source of the 7 T cell receptor beta chains below, sequenced in a study of early T cells in non-severe SARS-CoV-2 infection. Using its own MiXCR run on the 5' RACE reads, TCRdb lists one record per CDR3 protein. Found here are approximately 69,000 distinct CDR3 sequences, 12% of them singletons; the top ten hold approximately 3.9%. Material: whole blood. All receptors derive from an adult who was a healthcare worker with PCR-confirmed SARS-CoV-2 infection or an uninfected control (not recorded which).

The rearrangement joins TRBV29-1 to TRBJ1-3; possibly TRBD1 for D (5 bases). Trimming left V 1 base short and J 2 bases short, with 9 bases between. CDR3 length: 14 amino acids. Germline lookup yields CDR1 SQVTM and CDR2 ANQGSEA. In nucleotides, the CDR3 is TGCAGCGTTGAAGGGGGGATCCCTGGAAACACCATATATTTT. Encoded protein: CSVEGGIPGNTIYF.

This clonotype was seen repeatedly, ten times or more. The rearrangement links TRBV20-1 to TRBJ2-1; 8 bases are a match to TRBD2. CDR3 length: 17 amino acids. The germline CDR1 and CDR2 sequences are DFQATT and SNEGSKA (reference sequence). The J segment lost 3 bases and the V segment lost 0 bases, leaving 10 bases of the junction unmatched. DNA for the CDR3: TGCAGTGCTAGAGATCTAACTAGCGGAGACCACTACAATGAGCAGTTCTTC. It is translated as CSARDLTSGDHYNEQFF.

This clonotype was observed at least ten times. V usage is TRBV30 and J usage is TRBJ1-1, with D hard to call. Looked up from germline, CDR1 is GTSNPN and CDR2 is SVGIG (reference sequence). Trimming removed 4 bases from V and 4 bases from J, with 16 bases in between. The CDR3 length is 14 residues. This CDR3 is CAWTRSRAVTEAFF. CDR3 DNA sequence: TGTGCCTGGACTCGCTCGAGGGCTGTCACTGAAGCTTTCTTT.

The CDR3 region is CASKVGQGKTQYF. DNA of the CDR3: TGTGCCAGTAAAGTTGGCCAGGGGAAGACCCAGTACTTC. The chain uses TRBV12-3 or TRBV12-4 and TRBJ2-5, with a weak D call TRBD1 (6 bases). V dropped 9 bases and J dropped 6 bases, with 17 bases sitting between them. CDR3 length equals 13 residues.

The table lists this clonotype with many counts. The chain couples TRBV28 to TRBJ2-1, with D unresolved. The V end lost 1 base, the J end lost 5 bases, and 6 bases lay between the germline ends. The CDR3 contains 13 residues. Germline lookup yields CDR1 MDHEN and CDR2 SYDVKM. CDR3 nucleotide sequence: TGTGCCAGCAGTTTATATTCCAACAATGAGCAGTTCTTC. Translating it yields CASSLYSNNEQFF.

The sample holds a few counts of this clonotype. V gene TRBV5-1 combines with J gene TRBJ2-2, with 7 bases aligning to TRBD2. V lost 6 bases, J lost 5 bases, and 13 bases stayed unmatched. In germline, CDR1 is SGHRS, CDR2 YFSETQ. The CDR3 runs to 16 residues. The CDR3 bases are TGCGCCAGCATGGACTCAGGTCGGCGGGGGACCGGGGAGCTGTTTTTT. Translated: CASMDSGRRGTGELFF.

This chain links TRBV5-4 with TRBJ2-2; 13 bases line up with TRBD2. V trimming: 5 bases; J trimming: 3 bases; junction bases outside the gene matches: 10. CDR3 length: 18 amino acids. Germline loops: CDR1 SGHNT, CDR2 YYREEE (reference sequence). CDR3 coding DNA: TGTGCCAGCAGACAATCGACTAGCGGGAGGAGGTACACCGGGGAGCTGTTTTTT. Protein sequence: CASRQSTSGRRYTGELFF.